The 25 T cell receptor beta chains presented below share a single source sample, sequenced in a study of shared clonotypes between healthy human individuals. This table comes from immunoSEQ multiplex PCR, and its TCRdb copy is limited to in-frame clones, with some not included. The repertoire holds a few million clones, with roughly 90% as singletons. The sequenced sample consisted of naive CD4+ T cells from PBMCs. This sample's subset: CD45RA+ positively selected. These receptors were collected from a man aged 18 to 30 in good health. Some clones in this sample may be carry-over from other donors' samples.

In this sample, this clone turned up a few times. CDR3 coding DNA: TGCAGCGTTCCCCCAGGGAGTGGCACTGAAGCTTTCTTT. Translation: CSVPPGSGTEAFF. The chain joins TRBV29-1 to TRBJ1-1; D perhaps matches TRBD1 (5 bases). Per germline, CDR1 SQVTM and CDR2 ANQGSEA. The CDR3 totals 13 residues. Deletions cut 5 bases from V and 4 bases from J, with 14 bases between.

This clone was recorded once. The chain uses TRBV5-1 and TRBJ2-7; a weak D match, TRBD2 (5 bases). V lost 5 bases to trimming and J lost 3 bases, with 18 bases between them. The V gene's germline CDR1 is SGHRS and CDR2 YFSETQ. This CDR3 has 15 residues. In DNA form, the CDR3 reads TGCGCCAGCAGTCCCGGGGTAGCTCGGGTCTACGAGCAGTACTTC. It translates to CASSPGVARVYEQYF.

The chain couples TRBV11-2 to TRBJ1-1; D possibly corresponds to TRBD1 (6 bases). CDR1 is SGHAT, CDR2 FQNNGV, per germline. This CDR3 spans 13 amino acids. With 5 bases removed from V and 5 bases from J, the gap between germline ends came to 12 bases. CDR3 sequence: CASSKQGGTEAFF. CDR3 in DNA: TGTGCCAGCAGCAAACAGGGAGGAACTGAAGCTTTCTTT.

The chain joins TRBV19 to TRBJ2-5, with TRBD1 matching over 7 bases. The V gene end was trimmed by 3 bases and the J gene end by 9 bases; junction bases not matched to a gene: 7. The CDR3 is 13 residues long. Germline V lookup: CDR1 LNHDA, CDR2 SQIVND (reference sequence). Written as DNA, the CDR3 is TGTGCCAGTAGTATTCGACAGGGAGTGTCCCAGTACTTC. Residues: CASSIRQGVSQYF. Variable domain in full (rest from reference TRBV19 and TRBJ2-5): DGGITQSPKYLFRKEGQNVTLSCEQNLNHDAMYWYRQDPGQGLRLIYYSQIVNDFQKGDIAEGYSVSREKKESFPLTVTSAQKNPTAFYLCASSIRQGVSQYFGPGTRLLVL.

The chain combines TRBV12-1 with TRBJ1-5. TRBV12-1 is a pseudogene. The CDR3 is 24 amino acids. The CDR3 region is CATMRAPEFGSLASRPYSNQPQHF. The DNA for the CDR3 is TGTGCCACCATGCGAGCACCTGAATTCGGAAGTCTCGCGTCGCGCCCTTATAGCAATCAGCCCCAGCATTTT.

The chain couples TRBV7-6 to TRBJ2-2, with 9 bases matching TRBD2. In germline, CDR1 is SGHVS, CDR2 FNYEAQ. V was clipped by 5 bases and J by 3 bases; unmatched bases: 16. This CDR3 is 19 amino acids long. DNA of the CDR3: TGTGCCAGCAGCCCCTCTGTATTGGTAGCGGGAGACCACACCGGGGAGCTGTTTTTT. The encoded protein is CASSPSVLVAGDHTGELFF.

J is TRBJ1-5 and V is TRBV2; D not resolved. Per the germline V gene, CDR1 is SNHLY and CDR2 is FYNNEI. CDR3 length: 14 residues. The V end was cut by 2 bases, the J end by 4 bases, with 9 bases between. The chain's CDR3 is CASSEMGLNQPQHF. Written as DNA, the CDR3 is TGTGCCAGCAGTGAAATGGGGTTAAATCAGCCCCAGCATTTT.

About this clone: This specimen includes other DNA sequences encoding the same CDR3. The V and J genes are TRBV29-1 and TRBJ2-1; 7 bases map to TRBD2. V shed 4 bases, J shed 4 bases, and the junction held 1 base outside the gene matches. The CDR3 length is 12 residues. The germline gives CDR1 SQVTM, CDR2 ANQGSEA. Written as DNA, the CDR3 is TGCAGCGTTGGGGGGGGATACAATGAGCAGTTCTTC. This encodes CSVGGGYNEQFF.

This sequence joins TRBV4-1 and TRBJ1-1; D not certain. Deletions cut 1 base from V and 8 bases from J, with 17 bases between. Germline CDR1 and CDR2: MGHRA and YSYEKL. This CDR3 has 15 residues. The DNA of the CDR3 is TGCGCCAGCAGCCAAGGCCTACACAGAGCTTACGAAGCTTTCTTT. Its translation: CASSQGLHRAYEAFF.

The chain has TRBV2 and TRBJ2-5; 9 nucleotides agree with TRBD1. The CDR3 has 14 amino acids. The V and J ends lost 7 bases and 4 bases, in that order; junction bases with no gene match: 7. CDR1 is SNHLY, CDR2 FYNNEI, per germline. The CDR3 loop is CASNRDRVSETQYF. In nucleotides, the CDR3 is TGTGCCAGCAACAGGGACAGGGTATCAGAGACCCAGTACTTC.

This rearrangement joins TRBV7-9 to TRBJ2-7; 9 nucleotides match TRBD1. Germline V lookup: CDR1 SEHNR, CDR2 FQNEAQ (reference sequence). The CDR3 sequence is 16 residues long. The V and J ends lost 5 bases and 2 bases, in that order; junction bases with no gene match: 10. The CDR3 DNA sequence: TGTGCCAGCAGCCCCCGCCCGGGACAGGGAGCCTACGAGCAGTACTTC. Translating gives CASSPRPGQGAYEQYF.

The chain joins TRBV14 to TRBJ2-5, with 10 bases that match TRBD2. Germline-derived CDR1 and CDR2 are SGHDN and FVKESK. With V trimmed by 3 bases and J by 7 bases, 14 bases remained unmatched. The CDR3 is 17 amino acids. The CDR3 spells CASSQGGSGRARWTQYF. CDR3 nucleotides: TGTGCCAGCAGCCAGGGAGGGAGCGGGAGGGCAAGATGGACCCAGTACTTC.

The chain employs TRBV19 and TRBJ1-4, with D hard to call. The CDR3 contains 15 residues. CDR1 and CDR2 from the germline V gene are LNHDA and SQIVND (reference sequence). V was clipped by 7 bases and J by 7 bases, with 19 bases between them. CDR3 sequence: CASTRGSTAVEKLFF. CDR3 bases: TGTGCCAGTACTAGAGGATCTACGGCGGTTGAAAAACTGTTTTTT.

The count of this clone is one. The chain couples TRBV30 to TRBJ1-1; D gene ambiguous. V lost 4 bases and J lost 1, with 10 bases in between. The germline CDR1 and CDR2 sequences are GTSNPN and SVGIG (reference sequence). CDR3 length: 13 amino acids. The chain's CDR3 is CAWTWRSNTEAFF. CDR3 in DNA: TGTGCCTGGACTTGGCGGTCGAACACTGAAGCTTTCTTT. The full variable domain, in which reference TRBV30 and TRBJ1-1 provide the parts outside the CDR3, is SQTIHQWPATLVQPVGSPLSLECTVEGTSNPNLYWYRQAAGRGLQLLFYSVGIGQISSEVPQNLSASRPQDRQFILSSKKLLLSDSGFYLCAWTWRSNTEAFFGQGTRLTVV.

The CDR3: CASSTGQHTLYGYTF. In DNA form, the CDR3 reads TGTGCCAGCAGTACGGGACAGCATACCCTCTATGGCTACACCTTC. This sequence joins TRBV2 and TRBJ1-2; TRBD1 agrees at 7 bases. V shed 5 bases, J shed 4 bases, and the junction held 10 bases outside the gene matches. CDR1 is SNHLY and CDR2 is FYNNEI in the germline V gene. The length of the CDR3 is 15 residues.

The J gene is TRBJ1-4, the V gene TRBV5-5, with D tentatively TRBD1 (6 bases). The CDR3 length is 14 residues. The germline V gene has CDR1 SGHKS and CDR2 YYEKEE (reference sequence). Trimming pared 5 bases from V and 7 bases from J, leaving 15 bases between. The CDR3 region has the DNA TGTGCCAGCAGGCAACAGGAGGGGGGTGAAAAACTGTTTTTT. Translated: CASRQQEGGEKLFF.

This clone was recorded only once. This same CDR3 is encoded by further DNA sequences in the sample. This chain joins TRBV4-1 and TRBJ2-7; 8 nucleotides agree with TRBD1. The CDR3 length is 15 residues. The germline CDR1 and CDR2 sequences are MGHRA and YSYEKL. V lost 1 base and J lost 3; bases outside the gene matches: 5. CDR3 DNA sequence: TGCGCCAGCAGCCAAGTTCCGGGACAGGTCTACGAGCAGTACTTC. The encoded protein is CASSQVPGQVYEQYF.

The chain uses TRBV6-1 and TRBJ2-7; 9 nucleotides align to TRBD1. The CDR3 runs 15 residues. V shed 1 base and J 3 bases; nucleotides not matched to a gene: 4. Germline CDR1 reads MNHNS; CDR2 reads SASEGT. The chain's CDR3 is CASSEEDRGLYEQYF. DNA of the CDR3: TGTGCCAGCAGTGAAGAGGACAGGGGACTCTACGAGCAGTACTTC.

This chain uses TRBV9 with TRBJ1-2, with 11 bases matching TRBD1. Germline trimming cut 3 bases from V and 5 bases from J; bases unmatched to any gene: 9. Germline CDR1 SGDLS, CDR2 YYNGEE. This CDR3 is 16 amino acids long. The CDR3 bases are TGTGCCAGCAGCGAAAGAGGGACAGGGGGGCAATATGGCTACACCTTC. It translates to CASSERGTGGQYGYTF.

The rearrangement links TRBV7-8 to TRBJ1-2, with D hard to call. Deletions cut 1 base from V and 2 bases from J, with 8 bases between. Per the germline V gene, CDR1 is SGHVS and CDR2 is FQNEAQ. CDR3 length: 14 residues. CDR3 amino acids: CASSLDGLNYGYTF. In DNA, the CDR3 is TGTGCCAGCAGCTTAGACGGCCTCAACTATGGCTACACCTTC.

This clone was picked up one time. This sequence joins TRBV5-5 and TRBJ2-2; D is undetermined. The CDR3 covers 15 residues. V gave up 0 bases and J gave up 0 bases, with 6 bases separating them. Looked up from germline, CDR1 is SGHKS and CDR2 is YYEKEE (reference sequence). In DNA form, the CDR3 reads TGTGCCAGCAGCTTGGCTCCGTCGAACACCGGGGAGCTGTTTTTT. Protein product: CASSLAPSNTGELFF.

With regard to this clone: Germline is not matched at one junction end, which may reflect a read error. The CDR3 DNA sequence: TGTGCCAGCAGTCCCCTCAATAATCGGCCCCAGCATTTT. Its translation: CASSPLNNRPQHF. The rearrangement links TRBV28 to TRBJ1-5, with D unresolved. Germline V lookup: CDR1 MDHEN, CDR2 SYDVKM. This CDR3 has 13 residues.

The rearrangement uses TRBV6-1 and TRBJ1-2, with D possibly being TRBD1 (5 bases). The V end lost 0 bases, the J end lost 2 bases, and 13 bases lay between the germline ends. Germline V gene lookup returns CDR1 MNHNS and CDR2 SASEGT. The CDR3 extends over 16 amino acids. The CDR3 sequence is CASSEATGRANYGYTF. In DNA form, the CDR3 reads TGTGCCAGCAGTGAAGCTACGGGCAGGGCAAACTATGGCTACACCTTC.

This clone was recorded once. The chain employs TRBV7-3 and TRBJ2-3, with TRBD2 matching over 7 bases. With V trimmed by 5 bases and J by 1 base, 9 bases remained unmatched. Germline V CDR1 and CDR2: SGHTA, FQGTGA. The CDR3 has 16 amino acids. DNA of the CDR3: TGTGCCAGCAGCCCTCTGGCGGGAGTAGGCACAGATACGCAGTATTTT. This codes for CASSPLAGVGTDTQYF.

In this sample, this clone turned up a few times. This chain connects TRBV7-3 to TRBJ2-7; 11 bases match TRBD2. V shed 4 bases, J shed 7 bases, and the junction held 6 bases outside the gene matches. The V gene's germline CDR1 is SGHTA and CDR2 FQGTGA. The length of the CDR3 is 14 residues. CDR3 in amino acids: CASSSTSGSGEQYF. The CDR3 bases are TGTGCCAGCAGCTCAACTAGCGGGAGCGGAGAGCAGTACTTC.